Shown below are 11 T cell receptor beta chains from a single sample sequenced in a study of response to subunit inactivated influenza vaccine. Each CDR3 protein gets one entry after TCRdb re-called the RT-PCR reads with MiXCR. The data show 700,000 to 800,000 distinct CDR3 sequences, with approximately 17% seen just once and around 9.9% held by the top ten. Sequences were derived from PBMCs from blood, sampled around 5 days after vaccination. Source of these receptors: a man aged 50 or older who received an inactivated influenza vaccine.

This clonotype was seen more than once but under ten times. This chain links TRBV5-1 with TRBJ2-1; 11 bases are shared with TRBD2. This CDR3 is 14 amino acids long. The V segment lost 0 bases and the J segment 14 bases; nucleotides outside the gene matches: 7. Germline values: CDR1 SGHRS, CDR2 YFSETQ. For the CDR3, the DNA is TGCGCCAGCAGCTTGGCTAGCGGGGGGTTAGGGGAGTTCTTC. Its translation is CASSLASGGLGEFF.

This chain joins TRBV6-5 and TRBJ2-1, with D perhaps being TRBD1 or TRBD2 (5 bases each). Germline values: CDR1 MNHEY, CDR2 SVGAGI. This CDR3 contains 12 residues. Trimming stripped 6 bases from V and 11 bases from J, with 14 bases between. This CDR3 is CASRKRDGKQFF. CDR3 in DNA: TGTGCCAGCAGGAAACGGGACGGAAAGCAGTTCTTC.

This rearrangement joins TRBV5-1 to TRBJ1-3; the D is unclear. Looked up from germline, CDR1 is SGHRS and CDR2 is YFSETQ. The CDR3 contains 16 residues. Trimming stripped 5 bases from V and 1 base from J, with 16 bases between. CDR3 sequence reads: CASRSMTGTSGNTIYF. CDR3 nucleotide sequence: TGCGCCAGCAGATCCATGACCGGTACTTCTGGAAACACCATATATTTT. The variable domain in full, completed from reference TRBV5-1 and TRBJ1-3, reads KAGVTQTPRYLIKTRGQQVTLSCSPISGHRSVSWYQQTPGQGLQFLFEYFSETQRNKGNFPGRFSGRQFSNSRSEMNVSTLELGDSALYLCASRSMTGTSGNTIYFGEGSWLTVV.

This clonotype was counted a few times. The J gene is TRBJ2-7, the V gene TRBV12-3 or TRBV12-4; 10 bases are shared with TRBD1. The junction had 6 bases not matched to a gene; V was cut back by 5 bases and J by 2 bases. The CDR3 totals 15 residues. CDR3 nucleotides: TGTGCCAGCAGTCCACTGACAGGGGGCGCCTACGAGCAGTACTTC. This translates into CASSPLTGGAYEQYF.

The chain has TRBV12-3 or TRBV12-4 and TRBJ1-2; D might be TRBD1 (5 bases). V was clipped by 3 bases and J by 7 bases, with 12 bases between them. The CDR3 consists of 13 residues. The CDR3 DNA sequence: TGTGCCAGCAGTTTTGTTCCGGGGGGTGGCTACACCTTC. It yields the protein CASSFVPGGGYTF.

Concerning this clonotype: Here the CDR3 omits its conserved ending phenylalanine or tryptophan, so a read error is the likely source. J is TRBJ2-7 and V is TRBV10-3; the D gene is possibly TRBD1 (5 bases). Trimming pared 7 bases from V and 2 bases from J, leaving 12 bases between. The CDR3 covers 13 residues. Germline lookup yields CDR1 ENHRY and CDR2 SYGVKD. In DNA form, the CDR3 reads TGTGCCATCACTACTGACAGAACCTACGAGCAGTACCTC. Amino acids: CAITTDRTYEQYL.

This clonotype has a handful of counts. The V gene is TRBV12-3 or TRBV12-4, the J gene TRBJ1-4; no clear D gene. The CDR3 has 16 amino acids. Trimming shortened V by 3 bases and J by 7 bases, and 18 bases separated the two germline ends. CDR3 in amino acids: CASSLAGPPRSEKLFF. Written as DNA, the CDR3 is TGTGCCAGCAGTTTGGCAGGACCACCCCGAAGTGAAAAACTGTTTTTT.

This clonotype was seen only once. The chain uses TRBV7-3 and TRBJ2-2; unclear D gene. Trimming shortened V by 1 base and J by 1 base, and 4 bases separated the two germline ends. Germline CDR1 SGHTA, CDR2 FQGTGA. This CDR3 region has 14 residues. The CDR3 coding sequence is TGTGCCAGCAGCTTAAGCTGGAACACCGGGGAGCTGTTTTTT. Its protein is CASSLSWNTGELFF.

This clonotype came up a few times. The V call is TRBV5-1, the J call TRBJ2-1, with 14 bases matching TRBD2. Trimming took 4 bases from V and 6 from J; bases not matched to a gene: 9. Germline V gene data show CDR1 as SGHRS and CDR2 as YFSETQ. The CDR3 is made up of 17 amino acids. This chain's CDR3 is CASSPQTSGRAVNEQFF. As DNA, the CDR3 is TGCGCCAGCAGCCCCCAGACTAGCGGGAGGGCCGTCAATGAGCAGTTCTTC.

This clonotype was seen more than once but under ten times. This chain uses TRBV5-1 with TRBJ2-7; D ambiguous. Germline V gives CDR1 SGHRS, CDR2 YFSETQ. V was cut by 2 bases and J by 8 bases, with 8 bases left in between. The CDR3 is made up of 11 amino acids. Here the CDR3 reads CASSLGRQQYF. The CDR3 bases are TGCGCCAGCAGCTTAGGACGGCAGCAGTACTTC.

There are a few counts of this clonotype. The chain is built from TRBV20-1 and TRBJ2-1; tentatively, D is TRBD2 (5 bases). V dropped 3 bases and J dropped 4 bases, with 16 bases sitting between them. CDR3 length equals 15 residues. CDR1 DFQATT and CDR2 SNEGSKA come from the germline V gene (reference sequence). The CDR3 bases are TGCAGTGCTAGTACGGCCGGGATTAGGTACAATGAGCAGTTCTTC. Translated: CSASTAGIRYNEQFF.